In its sample, the clone carrying this TCR beta chain was seen once. The data originate from a study of PD-L1 blockade in urothelial cancer. In the study overall: It was at 3 weeks (second dose) and 6 weeks after treatment start that blood was analyzed. When blood samples were assessed, the median T cell count was some 140,000.

Sample time point: pretreatment peripheral blood. Each patient's cancer was a locally advanced or metastatic urothelial carcinoma. Germline V gene sequence: CDR1 LNHDA, CDR2 SQIVND (reference sequence). V was clipped by 7 bases and J by 4 bases; unmatched bases: 6. The CDR3 has 14 amino acids. Clones were sequenced by immunoSEQ multiplex PCR, and TCRdb holds only the in-frame ones, with some missing. The profile shows approximately 51,000 clones, 86% of them singletons. This sequence originates from a man aged 60 to 75 with urothelial cancer. This chain joins TRBV19 and TRBJ2-2, with 7 bases aligning to TRBD2. Sequences were derived from PBMCs, sampled around atezolizumab (anti-PD-L1) treatment. The CDR3 DNA is TGTGCCAGTACCTCGGGGGGAAGCACCGGGGAGCTGTTTTTT. Translated, it gives CASTSGGSTGELFF.